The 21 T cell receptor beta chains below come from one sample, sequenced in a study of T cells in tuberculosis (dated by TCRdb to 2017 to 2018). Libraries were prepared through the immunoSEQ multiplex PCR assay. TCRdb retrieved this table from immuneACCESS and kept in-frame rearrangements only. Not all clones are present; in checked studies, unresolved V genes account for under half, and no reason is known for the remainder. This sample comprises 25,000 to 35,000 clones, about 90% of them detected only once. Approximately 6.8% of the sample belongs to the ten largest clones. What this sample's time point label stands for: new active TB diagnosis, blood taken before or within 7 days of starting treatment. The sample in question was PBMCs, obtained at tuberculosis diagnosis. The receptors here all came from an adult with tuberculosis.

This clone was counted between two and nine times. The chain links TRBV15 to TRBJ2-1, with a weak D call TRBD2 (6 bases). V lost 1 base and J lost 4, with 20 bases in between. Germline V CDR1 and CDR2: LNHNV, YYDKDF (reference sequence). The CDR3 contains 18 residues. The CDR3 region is CATSRGPTGVSSYNEQFF. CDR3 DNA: TGTGCCACCAGCAGAGGACCGACGGGGGTTTCTTCGTACAATGAGCAGTTCTTC.

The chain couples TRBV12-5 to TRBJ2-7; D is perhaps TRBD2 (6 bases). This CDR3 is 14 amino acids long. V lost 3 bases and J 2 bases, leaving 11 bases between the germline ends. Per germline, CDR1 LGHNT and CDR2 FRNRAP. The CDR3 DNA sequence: TGTGCTAGTGGTTTCTTCGCGGGGCCCTACGAGCAGTACTTC. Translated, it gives CASGFFAGPYEQYF.

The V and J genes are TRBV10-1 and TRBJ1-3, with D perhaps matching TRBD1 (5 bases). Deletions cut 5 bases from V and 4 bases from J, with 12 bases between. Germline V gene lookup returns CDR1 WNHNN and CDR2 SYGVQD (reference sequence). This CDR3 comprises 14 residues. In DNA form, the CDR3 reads TGCGCCAGCAGTCCCCAGGGCGGAGGAAACACCATATATTTT. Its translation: CASSPQGGGNTIYF.

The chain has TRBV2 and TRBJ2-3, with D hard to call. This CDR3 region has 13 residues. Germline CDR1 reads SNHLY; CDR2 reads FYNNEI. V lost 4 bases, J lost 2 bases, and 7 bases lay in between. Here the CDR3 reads CASSAGPTDTQYF. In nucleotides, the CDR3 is TGTGCCAGCAGTGCAGGCCCCACAGATACGCAGTATTTT.

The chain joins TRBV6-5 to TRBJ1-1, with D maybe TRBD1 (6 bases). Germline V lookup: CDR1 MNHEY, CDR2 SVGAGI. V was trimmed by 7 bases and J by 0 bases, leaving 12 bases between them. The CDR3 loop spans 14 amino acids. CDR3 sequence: CASIRGGLNTEAFF. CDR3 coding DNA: TGTGCCAGCATTCGAGGGGGACTGAACACTGAAGCTTTCTTT.

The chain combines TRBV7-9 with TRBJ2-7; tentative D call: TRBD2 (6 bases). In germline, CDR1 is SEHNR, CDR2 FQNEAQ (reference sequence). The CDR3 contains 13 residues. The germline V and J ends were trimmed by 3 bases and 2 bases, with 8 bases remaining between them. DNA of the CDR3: TGTGCCAGCAGCTTGGCGGGACCCTACGAGCAGTACTTC. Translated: CASSLAGPYEQYF.

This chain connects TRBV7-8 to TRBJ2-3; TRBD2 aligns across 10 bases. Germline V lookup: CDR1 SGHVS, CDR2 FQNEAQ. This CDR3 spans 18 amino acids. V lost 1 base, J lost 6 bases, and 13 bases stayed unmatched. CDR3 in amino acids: CASSLGAAASGRRDTQYF. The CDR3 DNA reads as TGTGCCAGCAGCTTAGGGGCAGCGGCTAGCGGGAGAAGGGATACGCAGTATTTT.

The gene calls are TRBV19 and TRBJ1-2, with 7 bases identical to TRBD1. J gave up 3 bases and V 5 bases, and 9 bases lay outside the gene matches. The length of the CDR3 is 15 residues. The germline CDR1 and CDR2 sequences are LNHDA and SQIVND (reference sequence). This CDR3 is CASSPRQGMDYGYTF. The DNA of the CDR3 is TGTGCCAGTAGTCCAAGACAGGGAATGGACTATGGCTACACCTTC.

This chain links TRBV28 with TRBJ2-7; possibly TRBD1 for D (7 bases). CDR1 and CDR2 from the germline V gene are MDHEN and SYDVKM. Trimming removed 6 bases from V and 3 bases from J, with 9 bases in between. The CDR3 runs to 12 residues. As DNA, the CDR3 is TGTGCCAGCAGGCGGGACAGCTACGAGCAGTACTTC. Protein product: CASRRDSYEQYF.

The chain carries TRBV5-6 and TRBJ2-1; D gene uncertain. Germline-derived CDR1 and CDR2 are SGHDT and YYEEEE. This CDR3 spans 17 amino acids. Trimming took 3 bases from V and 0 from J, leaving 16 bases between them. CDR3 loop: CASSSLTVTSSYNEQFF. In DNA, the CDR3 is TGTGCCAGCAGCTCTCTGACTGTGACCAGCTCCTACAATGAGCAGTTCTTC. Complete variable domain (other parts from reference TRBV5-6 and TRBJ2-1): DAGVTQSPTHLIKTRGQQVTLRCSPKSGHDTVSWYQQALGQGPQFIFQYYEEEERQRGNFPDRFSGHQFPNYSSELNVNALLLGDSALYLCASSSLTVTSSYNEQFFGPGTRLTVL.

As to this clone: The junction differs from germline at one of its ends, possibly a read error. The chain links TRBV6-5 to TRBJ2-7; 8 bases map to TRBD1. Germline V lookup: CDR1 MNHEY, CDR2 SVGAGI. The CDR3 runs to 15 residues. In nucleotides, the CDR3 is TGTGCCAGCAGTAGCCCCGACAGGGGAGTCTACAAGCAGTACTTC. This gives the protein CASSSPDRGVYKQYF.

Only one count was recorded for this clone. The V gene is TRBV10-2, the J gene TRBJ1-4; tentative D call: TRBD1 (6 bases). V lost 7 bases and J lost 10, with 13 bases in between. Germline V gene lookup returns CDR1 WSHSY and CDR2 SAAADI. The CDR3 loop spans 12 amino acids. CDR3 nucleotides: TGCGCCAGCAAGGGGGATTTCGGAAAACTGTTTTTT. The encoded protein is CASKGDFGKLFF.

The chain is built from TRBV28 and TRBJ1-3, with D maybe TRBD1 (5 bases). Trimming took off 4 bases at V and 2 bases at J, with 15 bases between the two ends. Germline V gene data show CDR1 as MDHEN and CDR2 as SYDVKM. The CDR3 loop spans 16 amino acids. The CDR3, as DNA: TGTGCCAGCAGTTCCCACGCCACAGGTACTGGAAACACCATATATTTT. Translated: CASSSHATGTGNTIYF. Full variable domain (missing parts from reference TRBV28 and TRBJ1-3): DVKVTQSSRYLVKRTGEKVFLECVQDMDHENMFWYRQDPGLGLRLIYFSYDVKMKEKGDIPEGYSVSREKKERFSLILESASTNQTSMYLCASSSHATGTGNTIYFGEGSWLTVV.

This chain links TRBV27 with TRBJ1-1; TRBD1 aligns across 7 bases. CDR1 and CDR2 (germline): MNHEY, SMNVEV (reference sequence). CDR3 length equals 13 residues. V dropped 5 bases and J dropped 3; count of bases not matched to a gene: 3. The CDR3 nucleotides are TGTGCCAGCAGTGACAGGGCTTACACTGAAGCTTTCTTT. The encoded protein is CASSDRAYTEAFF.

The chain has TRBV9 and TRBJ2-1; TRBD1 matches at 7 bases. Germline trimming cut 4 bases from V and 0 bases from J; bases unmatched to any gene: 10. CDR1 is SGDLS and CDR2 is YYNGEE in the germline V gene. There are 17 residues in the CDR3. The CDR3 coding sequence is TGTGCCAGCAGCAAACGGACAGGAAGGAGCTCCTACAATGAGCAGTTCTTC. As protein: CASSKRTGRSSYNEQFF.

The CDR3: CATSSWGGDQPQHF. The DNA of the CDR3 is TGTGCCACCAGCAGCTGGGGAGGCGATCAGCCCCAGCATTTT. V usage is TRBV15 and J usage is TRBJ1-5; D not certain. The CDR3 length is 14 residues. Germline V gives CDR1 LNHNV, CDR2 YYDKDF (reference sequence). V lost 3 bases, J lost 5 bases, and 11 bases lay in between.

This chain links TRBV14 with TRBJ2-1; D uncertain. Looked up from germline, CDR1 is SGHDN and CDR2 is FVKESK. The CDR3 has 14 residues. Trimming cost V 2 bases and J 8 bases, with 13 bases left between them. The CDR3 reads CASSQTLILDEQFF. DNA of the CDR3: TGTGCCAGCAGCCAAACTCTAATTTTGGATGAGCAGTTCTTC. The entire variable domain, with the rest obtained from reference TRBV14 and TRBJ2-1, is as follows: EAGVTQFPSHSVIEKGQTVTLRCDPISGHDNLYWYRRVMGKEIKFLLHFVKESKQDESGMPNNRFLAERTGGTYSTLKVQPAELEDSGVYFCASSQTLILDEQFFGPGTRLTVL.

CDR3 in amino acids: CPTKKQGAIEAFF. CDR3 DNA: TGCCCCACCAAAAAACAGGGGGCGATTGAAGCTTTCTTT. The chain has TRBV5-1 and TRBJ1-1; 9 bases fit TRBD1. The germline V gene encodes CDR1 SGHRS and CDR2 YFSETQ. This CDR3 spans 13 amino acids. Combining the CDR3 with reference TRBV5-1 and TRBJ1-1 gives the whole variable domain KAGVTQTPRYLIKTRGQQVTLSCSPISGHRSVSWYQQTPGQGLQFLFEYFSETQRNKGNFPGRFSGRQFSNSRSEMNVSTLELGDSALYLCPTKKQGAIEAFFGQGTRLTVV.

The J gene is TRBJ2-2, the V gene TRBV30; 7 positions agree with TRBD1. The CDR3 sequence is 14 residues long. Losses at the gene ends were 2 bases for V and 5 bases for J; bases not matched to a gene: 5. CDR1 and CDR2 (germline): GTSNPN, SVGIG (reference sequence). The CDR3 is CAWSTGAGTGELFF. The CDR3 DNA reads TGTGCCTGGAGTACAGGGGCAGGAACCGGGGAGCTGTTTTTT.

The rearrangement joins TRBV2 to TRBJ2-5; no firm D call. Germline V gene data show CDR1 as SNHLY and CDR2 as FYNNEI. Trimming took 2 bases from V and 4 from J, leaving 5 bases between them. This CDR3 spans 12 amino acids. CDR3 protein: CASSENGETQYF. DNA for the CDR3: TGTGCCAGCAGTGAAAACGGAGAGACCCAGTACTTC.

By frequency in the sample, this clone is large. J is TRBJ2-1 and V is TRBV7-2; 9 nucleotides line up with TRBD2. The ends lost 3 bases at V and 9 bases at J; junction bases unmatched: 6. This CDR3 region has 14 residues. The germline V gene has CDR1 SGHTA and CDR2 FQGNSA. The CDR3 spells CASSFGAGGGEQFF. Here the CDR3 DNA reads TGTGCCAGCAGCTTTGGAGCGGGGGGAGGTGAGCAGTTCTTC.